What follows are 19 T cell receptor beta chains derived from one specimen sequenced in a study of cytomegalovirus exposure and HLA in healthy donors. Repertoires were generated with immunoSEQ multiplex PCR, while TCRdb's copy carries only in-frame clones and drops some. This sample has approximately 300,000 clones, with around 90% found just once. The material sequenced was PBMCs. The source is a woman in her 30s in good health and CMV-seropositive.

The gene calls are TRBV6-1 and TRBJ2-1; tentative D call: TRBD1 (7 bases). Trimming removed 3 bases at V and 0 bases at J, with 9 bases between. CDR1 and CDR2 (germline): MNHNS, SASEGT. There are 15 residues in the CDR3. The DNA of the CDR3 is TGTGCCAGCAGTGACCAGGGGGGCTCCTACAATGAGCAGTTCTTC. Encoded protein: CASSDQGGSYNEQFF.

This chain connects TRBV9 to TRBJ2-7; a possible D gene is TRBD1 (6 bases). The V gene lost 0 bases and the J gene lost 4 bases, with 14 bases spanning the gap. The CDR3 runs to 15 residues. Germline loops: CDR1 SGDLS, CDR2 YYNGEE. CDR3 in amino acids: CASSVGADSPYEQYF. The CDR3 DNA is TGTGCCAGCAGCGTAGGGGCGGACAGCCCTTACGAGCAGTACTTC.

The rearrangement uses TRBV28 and TRBJ2-7; 8 nucleotides line up with TRBD2. The CDR3 is 15 residues long. V was clipped by 3 bases and J by 6 bases; unmatched bases: 10. The V gene's germline CDR1 is MDHEN and CDR2 SYDVKM. CDR3: CASSFLAGLWGEQYF. CDR3 bases: TGTGCCAGCAGTTTCCTAGCGGGCCTTTGGGGCGAGCAGTACTTC.

The gene calls are TRBV6-4 and TRBJ1-2, with 9 bases identical to TRBD1. The length of the CDR3 is 12 residues. The germline gives CDR1 MRHNA, CDR2 SNTAGT. Germline trimming cut 6 bases from V and 8 bases from J; bases unmatched to any gene: 4. The CDR3 DNA reads TGTGCCAGCAGCCCCGGACAGGGGGGCTACACCTTC. Its protein product is CASSPGQGGYTF.

This rearrangement joins TRBV11-3 to TRBJ2-1; 9 bases are shared with TRBD2. The germline V gene encodes CDR1 SGHNT and CDR2 YENEEA. V was pared by 3 bases and J by 3 bases, with 3 bases of the junction left unmatched. This CDR3 region has 15 residues. The CDR3 nucleotides are TGTGCCAGCAGCTTGGGACTAGCTCTCTACAATGAGCAGTTCTTC. Encoded protein: CASSLGLALYNEQFF.

On this clone itself: This specimen includes other DNA sequences encoding the same CDR3. The CDR3 sequence is CASSLGLAGTDTQYF. As DNA, the CDR3 is TGTGCCAGCAGCTTGGGACTAGCGGGCACAGATACGCAGTATTTT. V gene TRBV5-6 combines with J gene TRBJ2-3; 9 nucleotides match TRBD2. V was pared by 0 bases and J by 1 base, with 0 bases of the junction left unmatched. CDR1 SGHDT and CDR2 YYEEEE come from the germline V gene. CDR3 length: 15 amino acids.

This clone appeared once. The chain has TRBV10-3 and TRBJ2-1; D perhaps matches TRBD1 (6 bases). V lost 5 bases and J 8 bases, leaving 13 bases between the germline ends. Germline V gene data show CDR1 as ENHRY and CDR2 as SYGVKD. There are 13 residues in the CDR3. The CDR3 sequence is CAISRQGNDEQFF. DNA of the CDR3: TGTGCCATCAGTCGGCAGGGGAACGATGAGCAGTTCTTC.

The V gene is TRBV30, the J gene TRBJ2-3, with unresolved D. The CDR3 totals 17 residues. Germline CDR1 and CDR2: GTSNPN and SVGIG (reference sequence). With 2 bases removed from V and 2 bases from J, the gap between germline ends came to 20 bases. The CDR3 protein is CAWSLLSARHPTDTQYF. CDR3 DNA: TGTGCCTGGAGTCTACTTTCGGCCCGCCACCCCACAGATACGCAGTATTTT.

This clone was picked up one time. The chain is built from TRBV30 and TRBJ2-2; possibly TRBD2 for D (6 bases). CDR1 GTSNPN and CDR2 SVGIG come from the germline V gene (reference sequence). V shed 2 bases and J shed 5 bases, with 15 bases lying between them. CDR3 length: 15 residues. The chain's CDR3 is CAWSRIAASTGELFF. The DNA of the CDR3 is TGTGCCTGGAGTCGTATAGCGGCAAGTACCGGGGAGCTGTTTTTT.

The chain recombines TRBV28 with TRBJ1-6; possible D gene TRBD1, 6 bases. V lost 6 bases, J lost 7 bases, and 13 bases lay in between. The germline V gene has CDR1 MDHEN and CDR2 SYDVKM. CDR3 size: 14 residues. In DNA, the CDR3 is TGTGCCAGCAGGACAGGTGGAGGCAATTCACCCCTCCACTTT. Amino acid sequence: CASRTGGGNSPLHF.

The V call is TRBV29-1, the J call TRBJ2-2; D is unclear. Per the germline V gene, CDR1 is SQVTM and CDR2 is ANQGSEA. Trimming took off 5 bases at V and 4 bases at J, with 20 bases between the two ends. The CDR3 runs 16 residues. The CDR3: CSVTLTSAGPTGELFF. The CDR3 nucleotides read TGCAGCGTTACCTTGACCTCTGCCGGACCCACCGGGGAGCTGTTTTTT.

The chain recombines TRBV5-1 with TRBJ2-2, with D perhaps being TRBD1 or TRBD2 (5 bases each). V was clipped by 0 bases and J by 4 bases, with 7 bases between them. Germline assignment: CDR1 SGHRS and CDR2 YFSETQ. The CDR3 runs 14 residues. This chain's CDR3 is CASSLEGTTGELFF. CDR3 DNA: TGCGCCAGCAGCTTGGAAGGGACCACCGGGGAGCTGTTTTTT. The full variable domain, its missing parts supplied by reference TRBV5-1 and TRBJ2-2, is KAGVTQTPRYLIKTRGQQVTLSCSPISGHRSVSWYQQTPGQGLQFLFEYFSETQRNKGNFPGRFSGRQFSNSRSEMNVSTLELGDSALYLCASSLEGTTGELFFGEGSRLTVL.

The rearrangement uses TRBV6-4 and TRBJ2-1; 7 nucleotides line up with TRBD2. CDR1 is MRHNA, CDR2 SNTAGT, per germline. Unmatched junction bases numbered 12, after V lost 8 bases and J lost 5 bases. The CDR3 has 15 amino acids. The CDR3 nucleotides are TGTGCCAGCTCCAGCCGGGCTAGCGGAGACAATGAGCAGTTCTTC. Translating gives CASSSRASGDNEQFF.

In this sample, this clone turned up a few times. V usage is TRBV4-2 and J usage is TRBJ1-5; D uncertain. CDR3 length: 12 amino acids. V lost 0 bases to trimming and J lost 6 bases, with 3 bases between them. From germline, CDR1 is LGHNA and CDR2 YNFKEQ. CDR3: CASSQEGQPQHF. The CDR3 nucleotides read TGTGCCAGCAGCCAAGAGGGTCAGCCCCAGCATTTT.

V is TRBV30 and J is TRBJ2-2; TRBD2 aligns across 12 bases. CDR3 length: 17 amino acids. V shed 0 bases, J shed 4 bases, and the junction held 6 bases outside the gene matches. From germline, CDR1 is GTSNPN and CDR2 SVGIG (reference sequence). CDR3 coding DNA: TGTGCCTGGAGTGTTAGTGAGGGACTAGCGGGCACCGGGGAGCTGTTTTTT. Protein sequence: CAWSVSEGLAGTGELFF.

The chain recombines TRBV5-1 with TRBJ1-2; a weak D match, TRBD1 (5 bases). Germline CDR1 is SGHRS and CDR2 is YFSETQ. The CDR3 length is 16 residues. V lost 3 bases and J 5 bases, leaving 20 bases between the germline ends. The CDR3 loop is CASSSPDSYKPYGYTF. As DNA, the CDR3 is TGCGCCAGCAGCTCCCCCGACAGCTACAAGCCTTATGGCTACACCTTC.

The V call is TRBV18, the J call TRBJ2-4; 10 positions agree with TRBD2. V was pared by 2 bases and J by 6 bases, with 7 bases of the junction left unmatched. This CDR3 region has 16 residues. Germline V gene sequence: CDR1 KGHSH, CDR2 LQKENI. The chain's CDR3 is CASSPSSGGGTNIQYF. Here the CDR3 DNA reads TGTGCCAGCTCACCATCTAGCGGGGGAGGCACAAACATTCAGTACTTC. Looking up the rest from reference TRBV18 and TRBJ2-4 gives the full variable domain: NAGVMQNPRHLVRRRGQEARLRCSPMKGHSHVYWYRQLPEEGLKFMVYLQKENIIDESGMPKERFSAEFPKEGPSILRIQQVVRGDSAAYFCASSPSSGGGTNIQYFGAGTRLSVL.

J is TRBJ1-1 and V is TRBV6-4; a weak D match, TRBD1 (5 bases). The V gene lost 4 bases and the J gene lost 4 bases, with 10 bases spanning the gap. There are 13 residues in the CDR3. The germline V gene encodes CDR1 MRHNA and CDR2 SNTAGT. The CDR3, as DNA: TGTGCCAGCAGTGCCGACAGACGCACTGAAGCTTTCTTT. Translated, it gives CASSADRRTEAFF.

The rearrangement uses TRBV9 and TRBJ2-7; D is possibly TRBD1 (6 bases). The CDR3 contains 15 residues. CDR1 is SGDLS and CDR2 is YYNGEE in the germline V gene. The V gene lost 0 bases and the J gene lost 3 bases, with 13 bases spanning the gap. DNA of the CDR3: TGTGCCAGCAGCGTAGGCGTTGGACAGAACTACGAGCAGTACTTC. Protein sequence: CASSVGVGQNYEQYF.